The 28 T cell receptor beta chains given below trace back to one sample, sequenced in a study of T cells in Graves' hyperthyroidism and ophthalmopathy. RNA transcripts were the template for amplifying TCR beta CDR3 regions. The HTBI set primed first-round TCR CDR3 RT-PCR. One entry per CDR3 protein, called by TCRdb with MiXCR from the multiplex PCR reads. This table has hundreds of thousands of distinct CDR3 sequences, 20% appearing once. Specimen: blood. These receptors all come from a middle-aged man with Graves' ophthalmopathy.

About this clonotype: A read error may explain this, as a much larger clone is one base away. The chain employs TRBV3-1 and TRBJ1-1; D ambiguous. Germline-derived CDR1 and CDR2 are LGHDT and YNNKEL (reference sequence). This CDR3 region has 11 residues. The CDR3 sequence is CASGQTAEAFF. The CDR3 bases are TGTGCCAGCGGCCAGACTGCTGAAGCTTTCTTT.

This clonotype was observed many times. The chain employs TRBV18 and TRBJ1-2; maybe TRBD1 (6 bases). CDR3 length: 15 amino acids. Trimming left V 0 bases short and J 0 bases short, with 8 bases between. Germline assignment: CDR1 KGHSH and CDR2 LQKENI. Here the CDR3 DNA reads TGTGCCAGCTCACCACCGGGACACTCTAACTATGGCTACACCTTC. Encoded protein: CASSPPGHSNYGYTF.

This clonotype has ten or more counts. The chain links TRBV7-2 to TRBJ2-2, with 13 bases that match TRBD2. From germline, CDR1 is SGHTA and CDR2 FQGNSA. The CDR3 loop spans 20 amino acids. V lost 1 base and J lost 4; bases outside the gene matches: 12. The CDR3: CASSLVTRLAGGAVTGELFF. CDR3 DNA sequence: TGTGCCAGCAGCTTAGTTACGAGACTAGCGGGAGGCGCTGTCACCGGGGAGCTGTTTTTT.

This clonotype has ten or more counts. The chain is built from TRBV7-2 and TRBJ2-3, with 7 bases that match TRBD2. V was clipped by 6 bases and J by 2 bases; unmatched bases: 8. The CDR3 has 15 residues. CDR1 is SGHTA and CDR2 is FQGNSA in the germline V gene. CDR3 amino acids: CASSLAVLVTDTQYF. CDR3 sequence (DNA): TGTGCCAGCAGTCTAGCGGTGTTAGTCACAGATACGCAGTATTTT.

V and J are TRBV19 and TRBJ2-2; possibly TRBD1 for D (6 bases). V was pared by 10 bases and J by 12 bases, with 18 bases between. Germline assignment: CDR1 LNHDA and CDR2 SQIVND (reference sequence). The length of the CDR3 is 12 residues. The CDR3 DNA reads TGTGCCACTCCAGACCCCACAGGGCAGCTGTTTTTT. Encoded protein: CATPDPTGQLFF.

The chain combines TRBV6-1 with TRBJ1-1, with D unresolved. The CDR3 is made up of 14 amino acids. V lost 3 bases, J lost 6 bases, and 14 bases lay in between. Germline V CDR1 and CDR2: MNHNS, SASEGT. The CDR3 nucleotides are TGTGCCAGCAGTGACGCTTACGAGTGGGCTGAAGCTTTCTTT. It yields the protein CASSDAYEWAEAFF.

Regarding this clonotype: A much larger clone differs from this one at a single base, so this may be a read error. The chain is built from TRBV5-1 and TRBJ2-1; a weak D match, TRBD2 (6 bases). This CDR3 spans 17 amino acids. Germline-derived CDR1 and CDR2 are SGHRS and YFSETQ. The V end lost 6 bases, the J end lost 8 bases, and 27 bases lay between the germline ends. CDR3 nucleotide sequence: TGCGCCAGCACGGGAATCCCGGCCGGGGGTGGATACGATGAGCAGTTCTTC. Translating gives CASTGIPAGGGYDEQFF.

This clonotype has at least ten counts. CDR3 sequence (DNA): TGCAGTGCTAGAGATTCCCGGACTAGCTACGAGCAGTACTTC. The encoded protein is CSARDSRTSYEQYF. This chain uses TRBV20-1 with TRBJ2-7; 7 bases map to TRBD2. Per germline, CDR1 DFQATT and CDR2 SNEGSKA (reference sequence). The V and J ends lost 0 bases and 3 bases, in that order; junction bases with no gene match: 5. There are 14 residues in the CDR3.

This clonotype was counted at least ten times. The chain recombines TRBV14 with TRBJ2-3, with D perhaps being TRBD1 or TRBD2 (5 bases each). The CDR3 loop spans 14 amino acids. The germline V gene has CDR1 SGHDN and CDR2 FVKESK. The V gene lost 4 bases and the J gene lost 6 bases, with 14 bases spanning the gap. CDR3 sequence: CASSRGAVFDTQYF. As DNA, the CDR3 is TGTGCCAGCAGCCGAGGGGCGGTATTTGATACGCAGTATTTT. The whole variable domain, filled in from reference TRBV14 and TRBJ2-3, reads EAGVTQFPSHSVIEKGQTVTLRCDPISGHDNLYWYRRVMGKEIKFLLHFVKESKQDESGMPNNRFLAERTGGTYSTLKVQPAELEDSGVYFCASSRGAVFDTQYFGPGTRLTVL.

V gene TRBV24-1 combines with J gene TRBJ2-2; possibly TRBD1 for D (6 bases). The CDR3 spans 16 residues. The V gene's germline CDR1 is KGHDR and CDR2 SFDVKD. V was clipped by 3 bases and J by 3 bases, with 13 bases between them. The CDR3: CATSDQRDTYTGELFF. The CDR3 coding sequence is TGTGCCACCAGTGATCAACGGGACACTTACACCGGGGAGCTGTTTTTT.

This clonotype was seen at least ten times. The chain combines TRBV29-1 with TRBJ2-7, with D unclear. V lost 4 bases and J lost 3, with 13 bases in between. This CDR3 has 13 residues. Germline values: CDR1 SQVTM, CDR2 ANQGSEA. The chain's CDR3 is CSVVARNGYEQYF. CDR3 nucleotides: TGCAGCGTTGTCGCGCGAAACGGCTACGAGCAGTACTTC.

This clonotype was detected a few times. The CDR3 sequence is CATTFLGERSEAFF. The DNA for the CDR3 is TGTGCCACCACATTCCTGGGCGAACGAAGTGAAGCTTTCTTT. This chain uses TRBV7-9 with TRBJ1-1; D unclear. The CDR3 loop spans 14 amino acids. V lost 10 bases to trimming and J lost 7 bases, with 22 bases between them. Germline V gives CDR1 SEHNR, CDR2 FQNEAQ (reference sequence).

As concerns this clonotype: Relative to the germline gene, one junction end is altered; a read error may explain this. The V call is TRBV5-1, the J call TRBJ2-2, with 8 bases that match TRBD1. This CDR3 comprises 15 residues. The V gene's germline CDR1 is SGHRS and CDR2 YFSETQ. CDR3 residues: CAGSLDRAGTGELFF. For the CDR3, the DNA is TGCGCCGGCAGCTTGGACAGGGCCGGGACCGGGGAGCTGTTTTTT.

This clonotype has a handful of counts. This chain connects TRBV4-1 to TRBJ1-5; D is uncertain. The CDR3 loop spans 16 amino acids. The V gene's germline CDR1 is MGHRA and CDR2 YSYEKL. V dropped 0 bases and J dropped 4 bases, with 13 bases sitting between them. The CDR3 bases are TGCGCCAGCAGCCAAGAAGGCAGGTTGGGGAATCAGCCCCAGCATTTT. Translated: CASSQEGRLGNQPQHF.

The chain recombines TRBV4-1 with TRBJ1-2; D remains unclear. The germline V gene has CDR1 MGHRA and CDR2 YSYEKL. The CDR3 contains 14 residues. V was pared by 1 base and J by 3 bases, with 9 bases between. The CDR3, as DNA: TGCGCCAGCAGCCAAGTCAGAGTGGACTATGGCTACACCTTC. As protein: CASSQVRVDYGYTF.

This clonotype has a count of ten or more. The CDR3, as DNA: TGTGCCAGCAGCCCAATGGGGACTAGCGGCGGCAAAAACATTCAGTACTTC. Amino acids: CASSPMGTSGGKNIQYF. The chain recombines TRBV27 with TRBJ2-4; 11 bases agree with TRBD2. CDR3 length: 17 residues. The junction had 10 bases not matched to a gene; V was cut back by 6 bases and J by 3 bases. Looked up from germline, CDR1 is MNHEY and CDR2 is SMNVEV (reference sequence).

The chain uses TRBV12-5 and TRBJ2-7; weak D call: TRBD2 (6 bases). The V end lost 8 bases, the J end lost 0 bases, and 14 bases lay between the germline ends. The germline V gene has CDR1 LGHNT and CDR2 FRNRAP. The CDR3 is 14 residues long. CDR3 nucleotide sequence: TGTGCTAGTACCCGGGAGTCCAGCTCCTACGAGCAGTACTTC. This encodes CASTRESSSYEQYF.

This clonotype has ten or more counts. The chain links TRBV5-1 to TRBJ2-1; 7 bases agree with TRBD1. Looked up from germline, CDR1 is SGHRS and CDR2 is YFSETQ. The CDR3 spans 14 residues. V was clipped by 8 bases and J by 0 bases; unmatched bases: 5. This CDR3 reads CASNRDSSYNEQFF. CDR3 sequence (DNA): TGCGCCAGTAACCGGGACAGCTCCTACAATGAGCAGTTCTTC.

The rearrangement uses TRBV15 and TRBJ2-1; tentatively, D is TRBD1 (5 bases). The CDR3 totals 14 residues. The V end lost 3 bases, the J end lost 7 bases, and 13 bases lay between the germline ends. The V gene's germline CDR1 is LNHNV and CDR2 YYDKDF (reference sequence). CDR3 DNA: TGTGCCACCAGCAGGGAGCAGGGTAGGAATGAGCAGTTCTTC. This encodes CATSREQGRNEQFF.

This clonotype came up a few times. The genes are TRBV5-1 and TRBJ1-2, with 7 bases matching TRBD1. The trim removed 4 bases at V and 0 bases at J, leaving 6 bases unmatched. The CDR3 has 15 residues. Germline loops: CDR1 SGHRS, CDR2 YFSETQ. The chain's CDR3 is CASSIQGEANYGYTF. The CDR3 region has the DNA TGCGCCAGCAGCATTCAGGGGGAGGCTAACTATGGCTACACCTTC.

The gene calls are TRBV12-3 or TRBV12-4 and TRBJ2-3; 10 bases align to TRBD1. This CDR3 has 17 residues. After removal of 1 base from V and 7 bases from J, the junction contained 11 bases not matched to a gene. The CDR3 bases are TGTGCCAGCAGTTTAGAGGTCGGGACAGGGGCCTCGAATACGCAGTATTTT. Protein sequence: CASSLEVGTGASNTQYF.

This clonotype has ten or more counts. The V gene is TRBV18, the J gene TRBJ1-2; 12 nucleotides line up with TRBD1. The J segment lost 9 bases and the V segment lost 3 bases, leaving 8 bases of the junction unmatched. Germline V gene data show CDR1 as KGHSH and CDR2 as LQKENI. The length of the CDR3 is 15 residues. CDR3 sequence: CASSPARDRGPSYTF. The CDR3 nucleotides read TGTGCCAGCTCACCCGCAAGGGACAGGGGGCCGAGCTACACCTTC.

This clonotype appeared many times. The chain is built from TRBV27 and TRBJ2-5; the match to TRBD1 covers 9 bases. The CDR3 runs 16 residues. Trimming cost V 6 bases and J 5 bases; bases outside gene matches: 13. CDR1 is MNHEY, CDR2 SMNVEV, per germline (reference sequence). CDR3 nucleotide sequence: TGTGCCAGCAGCAAATATGCCCGGACAGGGGATGAGACCCAGTACTTC. It is translated as CASSKYARTGDETQYF.

The chain uses TRBV12-3 or TRBV12-4 and TRBJ1-6; unclear D gene. The V gene lost 6 bases and the J gene lost 7 bases, with 10 bases spanning the gap. The CDR3 is 13 residues long. This CDR3 reads CASRPSGNSPLHF. The CDR3, as DNA: TGTGCCAGCAGGCCTTCTGGGAATTCACCCCTCCACTTT.

Points on this clonotype: A much larger clone lies one base from this, so it may be a read error. The chain combines TRBV12-3 or TRBV12-4 with TRBJ2-3; 7 nucleotides agree with TRBD2. CDR3 size: 14 residues. In nucleotides, the CDR3 is TGTGCCAGCAGTTTGGGCGGGAGCGGAGATACGCAGTGTTTT. Protein product: CASSLGGSGDTQCF.

The chain employs TRBV12-5 and TRBJ2-7; D possibly matches TRBD1 or TRBD2 (5 bases each). CDR3 length: 15 residues. V dropped 5 bases and J dropped 7 bases, with 21 bases sitting between them. Looked up from germline, CDR1 is LGHNT and CDR2 is FRNRAP. The CDR3 nucleotides are TGTGCTAGTGGTATACGGAAAGATTGGGGGTGGGAGCAGTACTTC. Its protein is CASGIRKDWGWEQYF. Full variable domain (remainder filled in from reference TRBV12-5 and TRBJ2-7): DARVTQTPRHKVTEMGQEVTMRCQPILGHNTVFWYRQTMMQGLELLAYFRNRAPLDDSGMPKDRFSAEMPDATLATLKIQPSEPRDSAVYFCASGIRKDWGWEQYFGPGTRLTVT.

This clonotype was seen only a few times. The rearrangement links TRBV20-1 to TRBJ2-7; TRBD2 agrees at 10 bases. The CDR3 runs 15 residues. V trimming: 5 bases; J trimming: 1 base; junction bases outside the gene matches: 8. Germline values: CDR1 DFQATT, CDR2 SNEGSKA (reference sequence). CDR3: CSAPRTSGNSYEQYF. The CDR3 DNA is TGCAGTGCTCCCAGGACTAGCGGTAATTCCTACGAGCAGTACTTC.

The chain uses TRBV19 and TRBJ2-5, with TRBD2 identical over 14 bases. The CDR3 is 16 residues long. After removal of 5 bases from V and 6 bases from J, the junction contained 8 bases not matched to a gene. The germline CDR1 and CDR2 sequences are LNHDA and SQIVND (reference sequence). CDR3 DNA sequence: TGTGCCAGTAGTCCTCCCGGGACTAGCGGGAGTAAGACCCAGTACTTC. Its protein is CASSPPGTSGSKTQYF.